This TCR beta chain emerged from a study of glioma-infiltrating T cells after dendritic cell vaccination (dated by TCRdb to 2015 to 2016). With respect to the entire study: Of the 15 or so glioblastoma patients in the cohort, all drawn from Phase I and II dendritic cell vaccination trials, 9 were newly diagnosed and 6 had recurrent disease. Autologous tumor lysate-pulsed dendritic cell vaccination was administered to the patients between about 2002 and 2012. The vaccine consisted of monocyte-derived dendritic cells cultured about 7 days with IL-4 and GM-CSF, then pulsed overnight with autologous tumor lysate. Each patient was given three intradermal dendritic cell vaccine injections, spaced two weeks apart, in the arm below the axilla. In glioblastoma patients vaccinated with dendritic cells, deep sequencing of TCR beta CDR3 regions served to measure the amount of tumor-infiltrating lymphocytes and to compare repertoires between tumor and blood. Survival after dendritic cell vaccination was correlated with TCR sequencing metrics, such as TIL content and the overlap between tumor and blood repertoires.

General findings and caveats noted by the study authors: The cohort was small and heterogeneous, with few patients having full blood and tumor sets and even fewer initial-recurrent tumor pairs. The three-group TCR overlap response model was described as speculative and requiring prospective validation. No direct relationship between TCR clonality and survival was found, suggesting a diverse polyclonal response may matter. Higher estimated pretreatment TIL content predicted longer time to progression and overall survival after dendritic cell vaccination.

Of note for this clone: Its antigen specificity is not known. No much larger clone is present one base from it, and per-base qualities are unavailable.

Using the immunoSEQ assay, TCRB CDR3 regions were amplified from 2 to 2.5 micrograms of genomic DNA, or from all available DNA when less than that was on hand. Multiplex PCR used 60 forward primers for TCR V beta segments and 13 reverse primers for J beta segments. To estimate the number of reads per starting template, synthetic control templates were added to each sample at limiting dilution. Sequencing produced 87 bp reads on the Illumina HiSeq System. Per the source publication's procedure: PCR and sequencing errors were removed by a nearest neighbor algorithm that merged closely related sequences. TCR overlap was measured as the percentage of unique tumor TCR beta sequences that were also present in the peripheral blood of the same patient. TCRdb limited this immuneACCESS table to in-frame rearrangements with V and J called. A share of clones is missing; checked studies link under half to unresolved V genes, and the rest is unexplained. The DNA was the basis for D and trimming; V, J and clone size are from that table. This sample gives around 100,000 clones in total; roughly 80% of them show up just once. 12% of the sample is taken by the ten largest.

Patients were selected on the basis of adequate residual fresh-frozen tumor tissue and more than two years of available survival data. None of the glioblastoma patients carried an isocitrate dehydrogenase mutation, although molecular status otherwise varied. PBMC were collected before vaccination, two weeks after the third vaccination, and at tumor progression if progression occurred. The Qiagen DNeasy Blood extraction Kit was used for extraction of genomic DNA. The clonotype comes from a human donor with glioblastoma. The sample consisted of blood, taken before dendritic cell vaccination.

CDR3 loop: CASSGQQGSYEQYF. Read as DNA, the sequence is TGTGCCAGCAGTGGACAACAGGGCTCCTACGAGCAGTACTTC. The chain is made from TRBV6-5 and TRBJ2-7; TRBD1 is a weak D gene call, 6 bases matching. Trimming costs V 5 bases and J 0 bases, and their ends lie 11 bases apart. The germline V gene sets CDR1 to MNHEY and CDR2 to SVGAGI. From its cysteine to its phenylalanine, the CDR3 spans 14 amino acids. The kept DNA is CDR3 alone, 42 bases in frame from the first base.